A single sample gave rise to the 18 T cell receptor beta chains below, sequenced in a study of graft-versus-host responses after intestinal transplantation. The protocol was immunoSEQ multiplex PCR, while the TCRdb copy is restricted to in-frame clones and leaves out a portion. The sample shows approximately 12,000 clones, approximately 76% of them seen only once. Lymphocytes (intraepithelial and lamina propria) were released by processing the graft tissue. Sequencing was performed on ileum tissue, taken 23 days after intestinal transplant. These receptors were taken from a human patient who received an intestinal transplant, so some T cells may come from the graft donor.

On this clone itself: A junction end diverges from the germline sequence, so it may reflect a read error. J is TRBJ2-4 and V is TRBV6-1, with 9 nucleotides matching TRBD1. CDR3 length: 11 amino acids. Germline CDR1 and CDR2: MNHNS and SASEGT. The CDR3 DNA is TGTGCCAGCAGTGAATCGGGACAGGGAAACTTC. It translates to CASSESGQGNF.

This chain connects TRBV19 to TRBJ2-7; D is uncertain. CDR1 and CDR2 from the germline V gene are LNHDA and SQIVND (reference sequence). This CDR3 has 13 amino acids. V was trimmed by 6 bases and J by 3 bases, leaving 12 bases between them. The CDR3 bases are TGTGCCAGTAGCGCCGGAGCCGGCTACGAGCAGTACTTC. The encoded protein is CASSAGAGYEQYF.

The chain's CDR3 is CASSVPEGRGQPQHF. DNA for the CDR3: TGTGCCAGCAGCGTTCCGGAGGGGCGCGGTCAGCCCCAGCATTTT. The V gene is TRBV9, the J gene TRBJ1-5, with D tentatively TRBD1 (5 bases). V shed 2 bases and J shed 6 bases, with 15 bases lying between them. The germline CDR1 and CDR2 sequences are SGDLS and YYNGEE. The CDR3 extends over 15 amino acids.

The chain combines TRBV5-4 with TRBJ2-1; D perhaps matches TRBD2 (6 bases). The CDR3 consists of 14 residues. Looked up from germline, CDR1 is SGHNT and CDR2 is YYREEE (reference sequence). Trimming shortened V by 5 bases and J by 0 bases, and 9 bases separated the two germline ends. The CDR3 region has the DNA TGTGCCAGCAGTGGGAGGAGCTCCTACAATGAGCAGTTCTTC. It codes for CASSGRSSYNEQFF.

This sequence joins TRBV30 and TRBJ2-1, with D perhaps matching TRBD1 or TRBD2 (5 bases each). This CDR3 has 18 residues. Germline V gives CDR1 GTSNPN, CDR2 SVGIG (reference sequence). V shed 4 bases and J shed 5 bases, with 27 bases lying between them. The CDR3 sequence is CAWNRRGTRRYSHNEQFF. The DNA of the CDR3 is TGTGCCTGGAATCGTCGGGGCACAAGGAGGTATTCCCACAATGAGCAGTTCTTC.

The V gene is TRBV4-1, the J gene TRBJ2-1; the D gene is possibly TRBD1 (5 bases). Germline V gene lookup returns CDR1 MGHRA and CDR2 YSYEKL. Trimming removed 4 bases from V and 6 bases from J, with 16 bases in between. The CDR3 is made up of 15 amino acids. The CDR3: CASSPLATARNEQFF. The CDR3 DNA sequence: TGCGCCAGCAGCCCCCTTGCGACAGCGCGCAATGAGCAGTTCTTC.

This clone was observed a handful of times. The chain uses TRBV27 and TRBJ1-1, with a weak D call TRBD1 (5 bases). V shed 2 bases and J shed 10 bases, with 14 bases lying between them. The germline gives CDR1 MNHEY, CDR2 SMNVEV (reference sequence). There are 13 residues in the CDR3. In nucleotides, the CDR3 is TGTGCCAGCAGTTTACAGGGATTGTCTGGAGCTTTCTTT. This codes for CASSLQGLSGAFF.

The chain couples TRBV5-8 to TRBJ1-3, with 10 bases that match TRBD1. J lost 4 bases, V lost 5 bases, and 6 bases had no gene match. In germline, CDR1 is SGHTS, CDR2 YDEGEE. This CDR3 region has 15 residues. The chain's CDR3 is CASSWGQGRGNTIYF. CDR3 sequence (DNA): TGTGCCAGCAGTTGGGGACAGGGGCGAGGAAACACCATATATTTT.

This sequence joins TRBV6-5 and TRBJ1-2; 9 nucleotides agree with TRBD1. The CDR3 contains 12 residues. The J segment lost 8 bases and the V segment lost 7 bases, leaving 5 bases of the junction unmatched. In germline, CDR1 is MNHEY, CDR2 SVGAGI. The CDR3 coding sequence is TGTGCCAGCACCCGGACAGGGGAGGGCTACACCTTC. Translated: CASTRTGEGYTF.

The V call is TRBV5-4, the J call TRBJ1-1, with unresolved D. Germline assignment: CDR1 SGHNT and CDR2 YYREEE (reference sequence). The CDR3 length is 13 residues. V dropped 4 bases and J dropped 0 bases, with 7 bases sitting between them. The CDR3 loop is CASSPYMNTEAFF. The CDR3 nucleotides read TGTGCCAGCAGCCCTTACATGAACACTGAAGCTTTCTTT.

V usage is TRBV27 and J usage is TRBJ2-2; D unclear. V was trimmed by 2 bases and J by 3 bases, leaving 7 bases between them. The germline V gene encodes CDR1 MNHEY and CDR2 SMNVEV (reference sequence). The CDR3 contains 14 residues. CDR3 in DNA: TGTGCCAGCAGTTTACTCCAGTACACCGGGGAGCTGTTTTTT. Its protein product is CASSLLQYTGELFF.

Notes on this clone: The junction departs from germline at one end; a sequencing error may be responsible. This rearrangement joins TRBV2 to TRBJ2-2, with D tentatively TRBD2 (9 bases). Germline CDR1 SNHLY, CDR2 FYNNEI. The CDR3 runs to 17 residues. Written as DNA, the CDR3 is TGTGCCAGCACAGGGGGCCGGACTAGCGCAATTACCGAGGAGCTGTTTTTT. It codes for CASTGGRTSAITEELFF.

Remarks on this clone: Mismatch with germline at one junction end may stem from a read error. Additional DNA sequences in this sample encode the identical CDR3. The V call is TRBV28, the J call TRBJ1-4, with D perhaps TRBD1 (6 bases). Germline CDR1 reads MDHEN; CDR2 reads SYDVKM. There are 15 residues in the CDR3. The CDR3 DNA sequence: TGTGCCAGCAGTCGACAGGTCCCTGGGGGCGAAAAATTGTTTTTT. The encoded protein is CASSRQVPGGEKLFF.

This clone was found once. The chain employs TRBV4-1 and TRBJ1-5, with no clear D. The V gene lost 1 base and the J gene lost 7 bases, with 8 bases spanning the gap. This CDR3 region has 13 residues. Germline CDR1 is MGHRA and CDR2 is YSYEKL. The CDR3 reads CASSQVLGQPQHF. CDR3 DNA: TGCGCCAGCAGCCAAGTCCTCGGCCAGCCCCAGCATTTT.

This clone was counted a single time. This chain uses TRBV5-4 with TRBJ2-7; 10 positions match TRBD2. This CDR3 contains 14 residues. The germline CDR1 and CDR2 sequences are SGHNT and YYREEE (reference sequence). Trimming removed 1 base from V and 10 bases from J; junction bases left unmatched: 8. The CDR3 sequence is CASSLSALAGVQYF. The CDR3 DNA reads TGTGCCAGCAGCTTGTCGGCTCTAGCGGGAGTACAGTACTTC.

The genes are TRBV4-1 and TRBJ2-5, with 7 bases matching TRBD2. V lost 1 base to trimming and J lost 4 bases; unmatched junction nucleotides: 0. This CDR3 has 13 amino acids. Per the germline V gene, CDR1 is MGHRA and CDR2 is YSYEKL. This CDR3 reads CASSQGGGETQYF. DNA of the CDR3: TGCGCCAGCAGCCAAGGGGGGGGAGAGACCCAGTACTTC.

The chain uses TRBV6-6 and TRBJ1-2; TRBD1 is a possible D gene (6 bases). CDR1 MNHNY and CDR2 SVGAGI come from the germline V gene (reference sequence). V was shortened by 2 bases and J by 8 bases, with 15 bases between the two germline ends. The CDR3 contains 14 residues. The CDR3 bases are TGTGCCAGCAGTTACAAGGACAGAAGGTTCGGCTACACCTTC. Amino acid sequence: CASSYKDRRFGYTF.

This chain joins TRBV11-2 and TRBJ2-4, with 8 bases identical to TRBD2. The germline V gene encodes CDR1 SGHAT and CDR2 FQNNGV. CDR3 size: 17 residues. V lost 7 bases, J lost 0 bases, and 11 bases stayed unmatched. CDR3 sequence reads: CASTTRAGGLAKNIQYF. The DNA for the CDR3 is TGTGCCAGCACCACTAGGGCGGGGGGACTAGCCAAAAACATTCAGTACTTC.